The T cell receptor beta chain described here comes from a study of blood T cells in healthy people across ages. For the second PCR, which ran for roughly 6 to 12 cycles, a sample-barcoded 5' primer and a J-beta primer mix were used. TCRdb ran MiXCR on the 5' RACE reads and lists one entry per CDR3 protein. The sample lists around 1,000,000 distinct CDR3 sequences; approximately 25% were seen once. These data are also associated with another study on T cells of mothers and their children. That paper adds: From each mother came over 8 million TCR beta CDR3 reads, and from each child came about 3 million.

The sequencing sample was made of blood. The source is a girl aged 2 to 9 in good health.

Here the CDR3 DNA reads TGTGCCAGCTCACCCCTGACATCGGTCTCTGGGGCCAACGTCCTGACTTTC. This sequence encodes CASSPLTSVSGANVLTF. The chain couples TRBV18 to TRBJ2-6; no firm D call. Trimming took off 3 bases at V and 0 bases at J, with 12 bases between the two ends. From germline, CDR1 is KGHSH and CDR2 LQKENI. The CDR3 length is 17 residues.